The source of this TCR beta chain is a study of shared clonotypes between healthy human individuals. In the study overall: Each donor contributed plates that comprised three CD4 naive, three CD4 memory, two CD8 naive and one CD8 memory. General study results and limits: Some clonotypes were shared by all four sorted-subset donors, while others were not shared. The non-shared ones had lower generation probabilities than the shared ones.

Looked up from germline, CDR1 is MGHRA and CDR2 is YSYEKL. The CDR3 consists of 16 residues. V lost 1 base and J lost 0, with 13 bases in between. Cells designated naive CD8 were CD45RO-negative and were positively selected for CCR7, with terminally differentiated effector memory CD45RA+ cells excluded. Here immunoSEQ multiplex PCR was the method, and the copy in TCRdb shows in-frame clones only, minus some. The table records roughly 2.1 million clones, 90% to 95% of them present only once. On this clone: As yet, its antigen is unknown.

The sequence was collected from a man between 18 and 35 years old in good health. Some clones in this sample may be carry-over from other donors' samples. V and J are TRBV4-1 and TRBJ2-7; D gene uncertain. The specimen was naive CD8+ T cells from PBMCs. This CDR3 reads CASSQVVRAHSYEQYF. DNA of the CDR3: TGCGCCAGCAGCCAAGTGGTCCGGGCGCACTCCTACGAGCAGTACTTC.